The 18 T cell receptor beta chains reported below all come from one sample, sequenced in a study of T cell responses to AZD1222 COVID-19 vaccine. The data were produced by immunoSEQ multiplex PCR, yet TCRdb's version contains in-frame clones alone and is incomplete. Of about 45,000 clones listed, around nine tenths are singletons. Source: peripheral blood, taken 28 days after the second AZD1222 dose. These receptor sequences come from an adult who received the AZD1222 COVID-19 vaccine.

This sequence joins TRBV30 and TRBJ2-3; weak D call: TRBD2 (5 bases). Germline loops: CDR1 GTSNPN, CDR2 SVGIG (reference sequence). The CDR3 is made up of 14 amino acids. V gave up 3 bases and J gave up 3 bases, with 13 bases separating them. Written as DNA, the CDR3 is TGTGCCTGGAGCGTCCCGCGGGTTACAGATACGCAGTATTTT. Protein sequence: CAWSVPRVTDTQYF.

V and J are TRBV25-1 and TRBJ1-1, with a possible D match to TRBD1 (6 bases). Germline V gene sequence: CDR1 MGHDK, CDR2 SYGVNS. The ends were cut back, 2 bases at V and 5 bases at J, with 12 bases in the middle. The CDR3 is made up of 14 amino acids. This CDR3 is CASSELNRETEAFF. CDR3 coding DNA: TGTGCCAGCAGTGAACTCAACAGGGAAACTGAAGCTTTCTTT.

The chain is built from TRBV3-1 (or the pseudogene TRBV3-2) and TRBJ1-2; D is ambiguous. CDR3 length: 13 residues. Trimming took off 4 bases at V and 3 bases at J, with 9 bases between the two ends. Germline V gene data show CDR1 as LGHDT and CDR2 as YNNKEL (reference sequence). The CDR3 loop reads CASSREGYYGYTF. The CDR3 nucleotides are TGTGCCAGCAGCCGAGAGGGCTACTATGGCTACACCTTC.

CDR3 coding DNA: TGCGCCAGCAGCCTACAACAGGGGTCTCGGACTGAAGCTTTCTTT. This codes for CASSLQQGSRTEAFF. The rearrangement uses TRBV5-1 and TRBJ1-1; 7 bases are shared with TRBD1. This CDR3 contains 15 residues. Germline loops: CDR1 SGHRS, CDR2 YFSETQ. Losses at the gene ends were 4 bases for V and 5 bases for J; bases not matched to a gene: 11.

The chain combines TRBV9 with TRBJ2-3; 7 nucleotides match TRBD1. CDR3 length equals 16 residues. Germline V gene data show CDR1 as SGDLS and CDR2 as YYNGEE. V was pared by 3 bases and J by 2 bases, with 9 bases of the junction left unmatched. CDR3 sequence reads: CASSATGQTHTDTQYF. CDR3 in DNA: TGTGCCAGCAGCGCTACGGGACAGACCCACACAGATACGCAGTATTTT.

The V gene is TRBV6-2 or TRBV6-3, the J gene TRBJ2-7, with TRBD2 matching over 10 bases. The CDR3 extends over 15 amino acids. V gave up 2 bases and J gave up 1 base; unmatched junction bases: 2. Germline V gives CDR1 MNHEY, CDR2 SVGEGT. CDR3 in DNA: TGTGCCAGCAGTTACGAGACTAGCGGGTCCTACGAGCAGTACTTC. Translated: CASSYETSGSYEQYF.

This clone was counted a single time. The rearrangement links TRBV5-1 to TRBJ2-7; 9 positions match TRBD1. V trimming: 0 bases; J trimming: 12 bases; junction bases outside the gene matches: 10. Germline CDR1 is SGHRS and CDR2 is YFSETQ. CDR3 length equals 14 residues. For the CDR3, the DNA is TGCGCCAGCAGCTTGGCCGGGGACAGGGTGAATCGGTACTTC. Its protein product is CASSLAGDRVNRYF.

The gene calls are TRBV19 and TRBJ1-5; TRBD1 is a possible D gene (5 bases). Germline V gives CDR1 LNHDA, CDR2 SQIVND (reference sequence). V lost 6 bases to trimming and J lost 4 bases, with 16 bases between them. This CDR3 region has 15 residues. CDR3 DNA: TGTGCCAGTAGCCCCGGGGCGGTGGGTAATCAGCCCCAGCATTTT. This codes for CASSPGAVGNQPQHF.

The count of this clone is one. This CDR3 reads CASSQDSGTINEQFF. Here the CDR3 DNA reads TGTGCCAGCAGCCAAGATTCCGGGACCATCAATGAGCAGTTCTTC. The V call is TRBV3-1 (or the pseudogene TRBV3-2), the J call TRBJ2-1; D possibly matches TRBD1 or TRBD2 (5 bases each). The CDR3 loop spans 15 amino acids. V lost 0 bases to trimming and J lost 6 bases, with 12 bases between them. Germline lookup yields CDR1 LGHDT and CDR2 YNNKEL (reference sequence).

V gene TRBV5-5 combines with J gene TRBJ2-7; D not resolved. V shed 4 bases and J shed 5 bases, with 22 bases lying between them. Germline CDR1 reads SGHKS; CDR2 reads YYEKEE (reference sequence). The CDR3 length is 16 residues. The CDR3 nucleotides read TGTGCCAGCAGCCCACCATGGACCGTCTCCCCCGACGAGCAGTACTTC. It yields the protein CASSPPWTVSPDEQYF.

J is TRBJ2-7 and V is TRBV10-3; 7 bases map to TRBD1. Germline V gene data show CDR1 as ENHRY and CDR2 as SYGVKD. V lost 9 bases to trimming and J lost 2 bases; unmatched junction nucleotides: 4. The CDR3 length is 12 residues. The CDR3 nucleotides read TGTGCCATAACAGGGGCCCCCTACGAGCAGTACTTC. Residues: CAITGAPYEQYF.

This chain joins TRBV5-5 and TRBJ2-3; the D gene is possibly TRBD1 (5 bases). V was cut by 0 bases and J by 6 bases, with 14 bases left in between. The germline CDR1 and CDR2 sequences are SGHKS and YYEKEE (reference sequence). The CDR3 loop spans 15 amino acids. CDR3 region: CASSLVNRPADTQYF. Written as DNA, the CDR3 is TGTGCCAGCAGCTTGGTTAACAGGCCGGCGGATACGCAGTATTTT.

This clone was detected only a few times. The rearrangement uses TRBV27 and TRBJ1-4; no firm D call. CDR3 length: 17 residues. Germline V gives CDR1 MNHEY, CDR2 SMNVEV (reference sequence). V dropped 4 bases and J dropped 4 bases, with 19 bases sitting between them. The CDR3 sequence: CASSYRPGVRSNEKLFF. As DNA, the CDR3 is TGTGCCAGCAGTTACCGCCCAGGCGTCAGAAGTAATGAAAAACTGTTTTTT.

V and J are TRBV6-5 and TRBJ2-7, with D uncertain. V dropped 7 bases and J dropped 1 base, with 11 bases sitting between them. The CDR3 totals 13 residues. The germline V gene has CDR1 MNHEY and CDR2 SVGAGI. The CDR3 bases are TGTGCCAGCACCAGGACGGAGTCCTACGAGCAGTACTTC. Amino acids: CASTRTESYEQYF.

The chain has TRBV24-1 and TRBJ2-7; D is possibly TRBD1 (5 bases). The CDR3 extends over 16 amino acids. With 9 bases removed from V and 0 bases from J, the gap between germline ends came to 20 bases. From germline, CDR1 is KGHDR and CDR2 SFDVKD. The CDR3 is CATPTGSVIASYEQYF. CDR3 bases: TGTGCCACCCCCACAGGCAGCGTAATAGCCTCCTACGAGCAGTACTTC.

The chain uses TRBV6-5 and TRBJ2-3; D gene uncertain. Germline assignment: CDR1 MNHEY and CDR2 SVGAGI. Trimming took 5 bases from V and 1 from J, leaving 13 bases between them. This CDR3 spans 15 amino acids. The CDR3 nucleotides are TGTGCCAGCAGTCCCGGACGTCCTGGCACAGATACGCAGTATTTT. Protein sequence: CASSPGRPGTDTQYF.

The chain carries TRBV10-2 and TRBJ2-7; D possibly corresponds to TRBD1 (6 bases). The germline V gene encodes CDR1 WSHSY and CDR2 SAAADI. The CDR3 runs 16 residues. Trimming took off 4 bases at V and 0 bases at J, with 16 bases between the two ends. In DNA form, the CDR3 reads TGCGCCAGCAGTGGGACAGAAAGATATTTCTCCTACGAGCAGTACTTC. As protein: CASSGTERYFSYEQYF.

The chain uses TRBV30 and TRBJ2-7; no clear D gene. The CDR3 is made up of 13 amino acids. V was shortened by 0 bases and J by 2 bases, with 8 bases between the two germline ends. The germline V gene encodes CDR1 GTSNPN and CDR2 SVGIG (reference sequence). Here the CDR3 reads CAWSVHVTYEQYF. The CDR3 DNA reads as TGTGCCTGGAGTGTACATGTGACCTACGAGCAGTACTTC.